This passage covers 17 T cell receptor beta chains from one sample sequenced in a study of beta chain features in type 1 diabetes (dated by TCRdb to 2016 to 2019). The method behind the library was the immunoSEQ multiplex PCR assay. The entire isolated RNA was reverse transcribed using the High Capacity cDNA Reverse Transcription Kit, and thus expressed TCRB transcripts were sequenced. The immuneACCESS repertoire file appears here via TCRdb, limited to in-frame rearrangements. These files lack a portion of the clones; in checked studies, under half of the deficit traces to unresolved V genes, and the cause of the others is not known. Across this sample there are about 140,000 clones, with 6.9% seen only once. The ten largest clonotypes hold approximately 1.4% of the sample. Sequencing was carried out using central memory CD4+ T cells from blood. Receptor source: a woman aged 25 to 39 in good health.

This clone was detected many times. The chain has TRBV29-1 and TRBJ2-1; 7 bases match TRBD1. This CDR3 is built from 13 residues. The germline CDR1 and CDR2 sequences are SQVTM and ANQGSEA. Germline trimming cut 8 bases from V and 5 bases from J; bases unmatched to any gene: 9. The CDR3 DNA is TGCAGCATTGCCGGGACAGCCAACAATGAGCAGTTCTTC. Amino acid sequence: CSIAGTANNEQFF.

This clone was detected many times. The J gene is TRBJ1-2, the V gene TRBV4-3; possible D gene TRBD1, 5 bases. Trimming stripped 0 bases from V and 8 bases from J, with 16 bases between. The CDR3 length is 15 residues. Germline V gene data show CDR1 as LGHNA and CDR2 as YSLEER. This CDR3 reads CASSQDPGREKGYTF. CDR3 in DNA: TGCGCCAGCAGCCAAGATCCAGGCAGGGAAAAAGGCTACACCTTC.

Only a few counts were recorded for this clone. This CDR3 reads CSASSSEKLFF. CDR3 DNA sequence: TGCAGTGCTAGCTCTAGCGAAAAACTGTTTTTT. This chain uses TRBV20-1 with TRBJ1-4, with no clear D. Germline-derived CDR1 and CDR2 are DFQATT and SNEGSKA (reference sequence). V was trimmed by 3 bases and J by 8 bases, leaving 7 bases between them. This CDR3 has 11 residues.

This clone has ten or more counts. The rearrangement links TRBV11-3 to TRBJ2-1; possible D gene TRBD1, 6 bases. Germline V gene lookup returns CDR1 SGHNT and CDR2 YENEEA. This CDR3 is 12 amino acids long. Trimming cost V 5 bases and J 7 bases, with 9 bases left between them. CDR3 in amino acids: CASSAQGNEQFF. The CDR3, as DNA: TGTGCCAGCAGCGCTCAGGGGAATGAGCAGTTCTTC.

The chain uses TRBV10-3 and TRBJ1-5; TRBD1 agrees at 10 bases. CDR1 is ENHRY and CDR2 is SYGVKD in the germline V gene. This CDR3 spans 15 amino acids. V was pared by 6 bases and J by 6 bases, with 8 bases of the junction left unmatched. The CDR3 loop reads CAIRLTGGASQPQHF. The CDR3 DNA follows: TGTGCCATCAGACTGACAGGGGGCGCGAGTCAGCCCCAGCATTTT.

This clone was counted between two and nine times. Sequence at one end of the junction differs from germline and may be a read error. The chain has TRBV7-7 and TRBJ2-5; 11 bases are shared with TRBD2. CDR1 and CDR2 from the germline V gene are SSHAT and FNYEAQ (reference sequence). CDR3 length: 15 amino acids. As DNA, the CDR3 is TGTGCTAGCAGCTTAGCGGGAGGGACCCAAGAGACCCAGTACTTC. It codes for CASSLAGGTQETQYF.

Ten or more counts support this clone. The chain joins TRBV2 to TRBJ2-5; D perhaps matches TRBD1 (6 bases). The germline V gene encodes CDR1 SNHLY and CDR2 FYNNEI. The CDR3 spans 14 residues. Trimming shortened V by 4 bases and J by 0 bases, and 9 bases separated the two germline ends. The CDR3 spells CASSGGQYQETQYF. CDR3 DNA: TGTGCCAGCAGTGGAGGACAGTACCAAGAGACCCAGTACTTC.

The sample holds a few counts of this clone. V usage is TRBV4-3 and J usage is TRBJ2-3; 9 bases are a match to TRBD1. Germline V gene sequence: CDR1 LGHNA, CDR2 YSLEER. Germline trimming cut 3 bases from V and 9 bases from J; bases unmatched to any gene: 7. The CDR3 is 14 amino acids. DNA for the CDR3: TGCGCCAGCAGCCACCCGGGACAGGGAGGAACGCAGTATTTT. Protein sequence: CASSHPGQGGTQYF.

This clone turned up a few times. This chain connects TRBV5-1 to TRBJ2-5; 9 bases fit TRBD2. After removal of 3 bases from V and 5 bases from J, the junction contained 5 bases not matched to a gene. In germline, CDR1 is SGHRS, CDR2 YFSETQ. CDR3 length: 14 residues. For the CDR3, the DNA is TGCGCCAGCAGCTCTCTAGCGGGAAAGGAGACCCAGTACTTC. Its translation is CASSSLAGKETQYF.

The chain uses TRBV2 and TRBJ1-5, with D uncertain. Trimming took off 7 bases at V and 2 bases at J, with 9 bases between the two ends. This CDR3 is 13 amino acids long. Germline V gene sequence: CDR1 SNHLY, CDR2 FYNNEI. The CDR3, as DNA: TGTGCCAGCAACTCAGAGGGCAATCAGCCCCAGCATTTT. It specifies CASNSEGNQPQHF.

This clone was counted between two and nine times. The chain is built from TRBV19 and TRBJ2-7; 14 positions match TRBD2. The CDR3 has 16 amino acids. V shed 5 bases and J 4 bases; nucleotides not matched to a gene: 7. Germline V gives CDR1 LNHDA, CDR2 SQIVND (reference sequence). DNA of the CDR3: TGTGCCAGTAGTCCGCGGACTAGCGGGAGGACATACGAGCAGTACTTC. Translating it yields CASSPRTSGRTYEQYF.

The chain links TRBV18 to TRBJ2-7; TRBD1 aligns across 9 bases. Germline V lookup: CDR1 KGHSH, CDR2 LQKENI. The CDR3 length is 15 residues. Unmatched junction bases numbered 3, after V lost 3 bases and J lost 0 bases. The CDR3 DNA is TGTGCCAGCTCACCGGACAGGGGAAGCTCCTACGAGCAGTACTTC. Protein sequence: CASSPDRGSSYEQYF.

In its sample, this clone was seen many times. The rearrangement links TRBV11-2 to TRBJ2-1; unclear D gene. The V end lost 5 bases, the J end lost 0 bases, and 11 bases lay between the germline ends. CDR3 length: 15 residues. Germline V gives CDR1 SGHAT, CDR2 FQNNGV. The CDR3 loop is CASSPQVRSYNEQFF. CDR3 bases: TGTGCCAGCAGCCCCCAGGTGCGCTCCTACAATGAGCAGTTCTTC.

The rearrangement joins TRBV4-1 to TRBJ2-3; 15 bases align to TRBD2. Unmatched junction bases numbered 16, after V lost 0 bases and J lost 3 bases. Germline V gene sequence: CDR1 MGHRA, CDR2 YSYEKL. There are 22 residues in the CDR3. Written as DNA, the CDR3 is TGCGCCAGCAGCCAAGAGAGAGGCGGACTAGCGGGAGGGCCTGGTTTTACAGATACGCAGTATTTT. As protein: CASSQERGGLAGGPGFTDTQYF.

This clone was detected only a few times. The chain uses TRBV18 and TRBJ2-3; D may be TRBD1 (6 bases). Germline CDR1 is KGHSH and CDR2 is LQKENI. This CDR3 has 16 amino acids. V was cut by 0 bases and J by 0 bases, with 10 bases left in between. In DNA, the CDR3 is TGTGCCAGCTCACCACCGGGACAATTTAGCACAGATACGCAGTATTTT. Its protein is CASSPPGQFSTDTQYF.

The CDR3 nucleotides read TGTGCCAGCAGCTTAGCTTACGAGCAGTACTTC. Translation gives CASSLAYEQYF. This chain joins TRBV11-2 and TRBJ2-7; the D is unclear. CDR3 length: 11 residues. Between the trimmed V and J ends, which lost 1 base and 4 bases, there was a span of 2 bases. Germline CDR1 SGHAT, CDR2 FQNNGV.

The chain recombines TRBV5-6 with TRBJ2-5; 7 nucleotides align to TRBD2. The V segment lost 0 bases and the J segment 4 bases; nucleotides outside the gene matches: 6. The CDR3 sequence is 15 residues long. The germline V gene has CDR1 SGHDT and CDR2 YYEEEE. The CDR3 nucleotides read TGTGCCAGCAGCTTGGGACTTGGCGGGAGAGAGACCCAGTACTTC. Its translation is CASSLGLGGRETQYF.